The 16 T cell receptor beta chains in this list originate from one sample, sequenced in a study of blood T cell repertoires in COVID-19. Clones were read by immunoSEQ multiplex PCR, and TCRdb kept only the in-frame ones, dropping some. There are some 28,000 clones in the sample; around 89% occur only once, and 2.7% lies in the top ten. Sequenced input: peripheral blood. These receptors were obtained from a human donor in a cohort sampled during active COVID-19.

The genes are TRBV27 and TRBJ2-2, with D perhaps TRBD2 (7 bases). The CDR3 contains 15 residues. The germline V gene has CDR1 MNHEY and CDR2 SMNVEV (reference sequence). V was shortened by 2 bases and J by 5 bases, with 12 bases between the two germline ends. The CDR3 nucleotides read TGTGCCAGCAGTTTAGCGGGGGCGCAGACCGGGGAGCTGTTTTTT. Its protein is CASSLAGAQTGELFF.

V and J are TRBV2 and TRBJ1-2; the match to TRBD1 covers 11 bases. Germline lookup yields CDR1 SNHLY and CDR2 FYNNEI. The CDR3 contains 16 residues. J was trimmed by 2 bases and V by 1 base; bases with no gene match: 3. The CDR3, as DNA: TGTGCCAGCAGTGAAGGGGGGACAGGGGGGAACTATGGCTACACCTTC. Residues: CASSEGGTGGNYGYTF.

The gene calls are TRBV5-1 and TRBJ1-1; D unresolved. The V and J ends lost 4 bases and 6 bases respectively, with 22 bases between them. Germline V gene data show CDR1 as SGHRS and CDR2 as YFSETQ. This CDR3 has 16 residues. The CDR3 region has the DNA TGCGCCAGCAGCGACTCCAGCGGTCCCCGCGCGGCTGAAGCTTTCTTT. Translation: CASSDSSGPRAAEAFF.

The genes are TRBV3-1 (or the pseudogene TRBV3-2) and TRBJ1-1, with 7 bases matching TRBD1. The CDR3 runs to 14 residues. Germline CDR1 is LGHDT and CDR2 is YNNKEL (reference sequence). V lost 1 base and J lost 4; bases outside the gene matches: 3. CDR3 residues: CASSQATGPTEAFF. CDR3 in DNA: TGTGCCAGCAGCCAAGCGACAGGGCCCACTGAAGCTTTCTTT.

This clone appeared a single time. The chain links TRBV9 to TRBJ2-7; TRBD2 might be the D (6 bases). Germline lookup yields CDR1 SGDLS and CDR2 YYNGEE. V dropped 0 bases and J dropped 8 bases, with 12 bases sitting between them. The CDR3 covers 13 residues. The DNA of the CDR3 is TGTGCCAGCAGCGTAGTGTGGAGGGGACAGCAGTACTTC. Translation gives CASSVVWRGQQYF. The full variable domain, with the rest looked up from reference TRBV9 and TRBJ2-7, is DSGVTQTPKHLITATGQRVTLRCSPRSGDLSVYWYQQSLDQGLQFLIQYYNGEERAKGNILERFSAQQFPDLHSELNLSSLELGDSALYFCASSVVWRGQQYFGPGTRLTVT.

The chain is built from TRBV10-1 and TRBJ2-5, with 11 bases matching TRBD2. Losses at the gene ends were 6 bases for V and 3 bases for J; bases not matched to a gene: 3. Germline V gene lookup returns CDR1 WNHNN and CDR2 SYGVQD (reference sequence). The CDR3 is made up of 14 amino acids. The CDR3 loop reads CASRLAGGEETQYF. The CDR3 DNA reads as TGCGCCAGCAGATTAGCGGGGGGGGAAGAGACCCAGTACTTC.

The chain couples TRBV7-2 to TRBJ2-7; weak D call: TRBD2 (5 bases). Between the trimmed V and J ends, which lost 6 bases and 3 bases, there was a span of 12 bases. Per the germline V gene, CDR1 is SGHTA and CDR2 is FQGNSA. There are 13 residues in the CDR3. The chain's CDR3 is CASRYPGSYEQYF. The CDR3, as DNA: TGTGCCAGCAGGTACCCGGGAAGCTACGAGCAGTACTTC.

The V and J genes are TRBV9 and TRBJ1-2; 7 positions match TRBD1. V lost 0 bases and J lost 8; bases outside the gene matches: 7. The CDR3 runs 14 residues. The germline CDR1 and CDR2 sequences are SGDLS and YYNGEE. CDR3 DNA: TGTGCCAGCAGCGTAGAGAGGACAGGCGGCGGCTACACCTTC. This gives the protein CASSVERTGGGYTF. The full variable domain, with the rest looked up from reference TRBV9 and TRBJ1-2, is DSGVTQTPKHLITATGQRVTLRCSPRSGDLSVYWYQQSLDQGLQFLIQYYNGEERAKGNILERFSAQQFPDLHSELNLSSLELGDSALYFCASSVERTGGGYTFGSGTRLTVV.

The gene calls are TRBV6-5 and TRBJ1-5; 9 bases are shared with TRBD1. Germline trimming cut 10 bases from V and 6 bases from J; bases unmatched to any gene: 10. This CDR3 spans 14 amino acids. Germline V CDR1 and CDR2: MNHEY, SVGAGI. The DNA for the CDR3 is TGTGCCACCCGACCGGGACAGGGAACTCAGCCCCAGCATTTT. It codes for CATRPGQGTQPQHF.

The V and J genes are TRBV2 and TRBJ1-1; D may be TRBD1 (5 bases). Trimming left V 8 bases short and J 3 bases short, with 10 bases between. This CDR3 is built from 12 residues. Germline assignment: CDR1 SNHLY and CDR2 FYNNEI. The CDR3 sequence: CASRTGDTEAFF. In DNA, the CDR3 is TGTGCCAGCCGGACGGGGGACACTGAAGCTTTCTTT.

CDR3 protein: CATRGQGYNEQFF. The CDR3 coding sequence is TGTGCCACTCGAGGACAGGGCTACAATGAGCAGTTCTTC. The chain is built from TRBV6-1 and TRBJ2-1; 8 bases line up with TRBD1. Trimming removed 10 bases from V and 3 bases from J; junction bases left unmatched: 5. The CDR3 runs 13 residues. Germline V lookup: CDR1 MNHNS, CDR2 SASEGT.

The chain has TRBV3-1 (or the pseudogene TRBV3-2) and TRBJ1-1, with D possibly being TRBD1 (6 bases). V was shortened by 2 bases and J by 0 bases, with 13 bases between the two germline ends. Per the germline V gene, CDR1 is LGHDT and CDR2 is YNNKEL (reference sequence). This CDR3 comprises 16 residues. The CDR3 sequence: CASSQSGTHMNTEAFF. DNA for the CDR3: TGTGCCAGCAGCCAATCAGGGACACATATGAACACTGAAGCTTTCTTT.

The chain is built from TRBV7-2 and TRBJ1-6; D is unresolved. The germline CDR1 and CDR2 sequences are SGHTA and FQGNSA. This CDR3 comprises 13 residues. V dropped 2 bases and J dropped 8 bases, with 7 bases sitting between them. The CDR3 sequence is CASSLLRDSPLHF. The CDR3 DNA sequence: TGTGCCAGCAGCTTATTGAGGGATTCACCCCTCCACTTT.

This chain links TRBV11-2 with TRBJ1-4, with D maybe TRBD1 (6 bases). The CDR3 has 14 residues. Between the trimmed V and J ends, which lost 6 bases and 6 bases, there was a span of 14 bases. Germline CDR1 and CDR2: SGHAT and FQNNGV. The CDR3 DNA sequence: TGTGCCAGCAGTTTACAGGGAATGGATGAAAAACTGTTTTTT. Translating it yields CASSLQGMDEKLFF. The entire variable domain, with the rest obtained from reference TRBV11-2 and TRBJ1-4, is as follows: EAGVAQSPRYKIIEKRQSVAFWCNPISGHATLYWYQQILGQGPKLLIQFQNNGVVDDSQLPKDRFSAERLKGVDSTLKIQPAKLEDSAVYLCASSLQGMDEKLFFGSGTQLSVL.

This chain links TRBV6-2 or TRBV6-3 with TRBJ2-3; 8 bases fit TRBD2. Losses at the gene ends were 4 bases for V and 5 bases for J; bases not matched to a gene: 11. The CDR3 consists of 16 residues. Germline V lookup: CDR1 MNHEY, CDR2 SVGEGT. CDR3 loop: CASSSPGTRIRDTQYF. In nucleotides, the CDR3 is TGTGCCAGCAGTTCCCCCGGGACTAGGATTAGAGATACGCAGTATTTT.

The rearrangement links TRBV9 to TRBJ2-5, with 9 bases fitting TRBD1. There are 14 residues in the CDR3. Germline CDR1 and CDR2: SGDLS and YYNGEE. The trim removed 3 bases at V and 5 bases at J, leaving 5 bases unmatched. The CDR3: CASSGDRGIETQYF. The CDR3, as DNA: TGTGCCAGCAGCGGCGACAGGGGGATCGAGACCCAGTACTTC.